The rows below give T cell receptor beta chains drawn from one sample of a study of vaccination effects on CD4 cells after COVID-19. Sequencing used immunoSEQ multiplex PCR; TCRdb keeps in-frame clones, though not all of them. The sample has roughly 25,000 clones, 75% to 80% seen once. Antigen specificity for these receptors is unknown. Sample: CD4+ T cells from PBMCs cultured with HCoV-NL63 spike peptides, taken before COVID-19 vaccination. Receptor source: a human donor who had a prior SARS-CoV-2 infection. The CDR3 runs from the conserved cysteine through the conserved F or W. The D gene is left open where the match is weak. Clone size is not always given. Where it is, it says once, few, many or a class for expanded clones.

TRBV12-3/TRBV12-4	NA	NA	TRBJ2-3	CASSPDSTDTQYF	TGTGCCAGCAGTCCCGATAGCACAGATACGCAGTATTTT
TRBV7-2	NA	NA	TRBJ1-2	CASSTTLGGDYGYTF	TGTGCCAGCAGCACAACCCTCGGGGGGGACTATGGCTACACCTTC
TRBV5-1	NA	NA	TRBJ1-1	CASSSQGMNTEAFF	TGCGCCAGCAGCTCACAGGGAATGAACACTGAAGCTTTCTTT
TRBV30	NA	NA	TRBJ1-2	CAWELGGRGGYTF	TGTGCCTGGGAACTAGGGGGAAGGGGTGGCTACACCTTC
TRBV10-1	NA	few	TRBJ2-4	CASSESVAKNIQYF	TGCGCCAGCAGTGAGTCAGTAGCCAAAAACATTCAGTACTTC
TRBV6-2/TRBV6-3	TRBD2	once	TRBJ2-3	CASSYVFGGTRRTDTQYF	TGTGCCAGCAGTTACGTTTTTGGAGGGACTAGGAGGACAGATACGCAGTATTTT
TRBV5-1	TRBD1	NA	TRBJ1-1	CASSLVRDREAFF	TGCGCCAGCAGCTTGGTGCGGGACAGGGAGGCTTTCTTT
TRBV18	NA	NA	TRBJ1-3	CASSPPVGVGGNTIYF	TGTGCCAGCTCACCACCTGTAGGGGTTGGTGGAAACACCATATATTTT
TRBV28	NA	NA	TRBJ1-5	CASSLHHGLRLSNQPQHF	TGTGCCAGCAGCCTACACCACGGACTGCGCTTGAGCAATCAGCCCCAGCATTTT
TRBV6-5	TRBD1	NA	TRBJ1-3	CASRLDRVGNTIYF	TGTGCCAGCAGGCTAGACAGGGTAGGAAACACCATATATTTT
TRBV5-1	NA	NA	TRBJ2-3	CASSLDVIQNTDTQYF	TGCGCCAGCAGCTTGGATGTTATCCAAAACACAGATACGCAGTATTTT
TRBV24-1	NA	NA	TRBJ2-1	CATSDFPGVANEQFF	TGTGCCACCAGTGATTTCCCGGGAGTGGCCAATGAGCAGTTCTTC
TRBV21-1	NA	once	TRBJ2-1	CASSKSGCVEQFF	TGTGCCAGCAGCAAGAGCGGGTGTGTTGAGCAGTTCTTC
TRBV5-1	TRBD2	once	TRBJ2-7	CASSLGPRGGQLNEQYF	TGCGCCAGCAGCTTAGGGCCCCGGGGAGGGCAGCTTAACGAGCAGTACTTC
TRBV11-2	TRBD1	few	TRBJ2-2	CASSPRTGGNTGELFF	TGTGCCAGCAGCCCGAGGACAGGGGGCAACACCGGGGAGCTGTTTTTT
TRBV19	NA	NA	TRBJ1-3	CASSPGSGNTIYF	TGTGCCAGTAGTCCTGGGTCTGGAAACACCATATATTTT
TRBV27	TRBD1	few	TRBJ1-6	CASSMDRVYSPLHF	TGTGCCAGCAGTATGGACAGGGTCTATTCACCCCTCCACTTT
TRBV19	NA	NA	TRBJ1-2	CASSKGPEWGYTF	TGTGCCAGTAGTAAGGGCCCAGAGTGGGGCTACACCTTC
TRBV19	NA	NA	TRBJ1-2	CASIQDGMVGYTF	TGTGCCAGTATACAAGACGGGATGGTTGGCTACACCTTC
TRBV6-2/TRBV6-3	TRBD2	NA	TRBJ2-1	CASSSRPNAAGGPYEQFF	TGTGCCAGCAGTTCCCGGCCTAATGCTGCGGGAGGGCCCTATGAGCAGTTCTTC
TRBV5-5	TRBD2	NA	TRBJ2-1	CASSLGTSGRGSYNEQFF	TGTGCCAGCAGCCTGGGCACTAGCGGGAGAGGATCCTACAATGAGCAGTTCTTC
TRBV6-5	NA	NA	TRBJ2-7	CASSYPTRGSYEQYF	TGTGCCAGCAGTTACCCTACCAGAGGTTCCTACGAGCAGTACTTC
TRBV6-6	NA	NA	TRBJ1-1	CASIGRQEGNTEAFF	TGTGCCAGCATAGGTCGACAGGAAGGGAACACTGAAGCTTTCTTT